The source of this TCR beta chain is a study of control samples from healthy donors and cancer patients. Germline trimming cut 5 bases from V and 7 bases from J; bases unmatched to any gene: 10. Germline V lookup: CDR1 MNHEY, CDR2 SVGEGT. The CDR3 extends over 14 amino acids. Generated by immunoSEQ multiplex PCR, the TCRdb table keeps only in-frame clones and is missing some. The data show 55,000 to 90,000 clones, 84% seen once. V and J are TRBV6-2 or TRBV6-3 and TRBJ1-1, with 7 bases that match TRBD1. This TCR derives from a man aged 45 to 65 in good health. Sequenced: blood. DNA of the CDR3: TGTGCCAGCAGTCCAACGGACAGGTGGATTGAAGCTTTCTTT. Translation gives CASSPTDRWIEAFF.